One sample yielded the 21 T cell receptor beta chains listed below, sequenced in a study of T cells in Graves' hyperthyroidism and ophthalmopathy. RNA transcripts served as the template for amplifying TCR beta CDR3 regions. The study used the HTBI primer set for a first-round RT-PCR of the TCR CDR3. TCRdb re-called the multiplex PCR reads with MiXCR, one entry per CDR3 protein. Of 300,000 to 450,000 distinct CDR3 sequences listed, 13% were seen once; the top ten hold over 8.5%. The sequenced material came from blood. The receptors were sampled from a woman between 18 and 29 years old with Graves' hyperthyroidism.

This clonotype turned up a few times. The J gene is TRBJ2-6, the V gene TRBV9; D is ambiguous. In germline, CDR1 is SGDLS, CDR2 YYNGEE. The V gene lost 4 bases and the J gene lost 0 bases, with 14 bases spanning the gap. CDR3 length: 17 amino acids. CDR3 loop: CASSLTTANSGANVLTF. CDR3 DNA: TGTGCCAGCAGCCTCACAACAGCGAACTCTGGGGCCAACGTCCTGACTTTC.

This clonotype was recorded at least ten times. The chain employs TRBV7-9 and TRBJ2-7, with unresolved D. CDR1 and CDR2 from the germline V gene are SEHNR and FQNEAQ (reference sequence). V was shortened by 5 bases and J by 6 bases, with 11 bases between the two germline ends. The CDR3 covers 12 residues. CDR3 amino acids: CASSPQVGEQYF. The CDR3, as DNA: TGTGCCAGCAGCCCCCAAGTGGGCGAGCAGTACTTC.

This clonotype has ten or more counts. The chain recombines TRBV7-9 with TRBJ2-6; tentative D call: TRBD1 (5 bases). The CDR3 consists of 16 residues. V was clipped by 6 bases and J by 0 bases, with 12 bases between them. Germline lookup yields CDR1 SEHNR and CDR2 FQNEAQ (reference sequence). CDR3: CASRRRVGSGANVLTF. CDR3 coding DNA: TGTGCCAGCAGGCGCAGGGTAGGCTCTGGGGCCAACGTCCTGACTTTC.

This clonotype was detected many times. The CDR3 DNA sequence: TGTGCCAGCAGTGAGGACTACGAAGAGACCCAGTACTTC. Amino acid sequence: CASSEDYEETQYF. This rearrangement joins TRBV2 to TRBJ2-5; perhaps TRBD2 as D (6 bases). V was shortened by 3 bases and J by 3 bases, with 8 bases between the two germline ends. Germline lookup yields CDR1 SNHLY and CDR2 FYNNEI. The CDR3 consists of 13 residues. The entire variable domain, with the rest obtained from reference TRBV2 and TRBJ2-5, is as follows: EPEVTQTPSHQVTQMGQEVILRCVPISNHLYFYWYRQILGQKVEFLVSFYNNEISEKSEIFDDQFSVERPDGSNFTLKIRSTKLEDSAMYFCASSEDYEETQYFGPGTRLLVL.

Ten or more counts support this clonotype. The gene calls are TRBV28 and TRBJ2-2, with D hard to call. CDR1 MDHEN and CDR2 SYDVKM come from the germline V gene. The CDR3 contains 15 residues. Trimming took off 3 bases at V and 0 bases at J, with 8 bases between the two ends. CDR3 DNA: TGTGCCAGCAGTTTTACACAGTCGAACACCGGGGAGCTGTTTTTT. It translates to CASSFTQSNTGELFF.

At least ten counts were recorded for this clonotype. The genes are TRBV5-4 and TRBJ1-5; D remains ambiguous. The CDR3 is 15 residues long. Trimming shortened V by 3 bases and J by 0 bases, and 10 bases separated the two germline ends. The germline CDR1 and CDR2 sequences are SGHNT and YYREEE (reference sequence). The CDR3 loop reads CASSSAPNSNQPQHF. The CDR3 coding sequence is TGTGCCAGCAGCTCTGCCCCTAATAGCAATCAGCCCCAGCATTTT. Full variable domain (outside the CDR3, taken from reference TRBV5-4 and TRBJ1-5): ETGVTQSPTHLIKTRGQQVTLRCSSQSGHNTVSWYQQALGQGPQFIFQYYREEENGRGNFPPRFSGLQFPNYSSELNVNALELDDSALYLCASSSAPNSNQPQHFGDGTRLSIL.

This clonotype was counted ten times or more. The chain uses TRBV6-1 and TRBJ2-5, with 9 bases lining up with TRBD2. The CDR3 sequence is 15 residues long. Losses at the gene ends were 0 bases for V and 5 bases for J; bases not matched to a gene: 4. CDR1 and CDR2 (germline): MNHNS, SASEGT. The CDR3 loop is CASSEALAGMETQYF. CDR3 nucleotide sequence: TGTGCCAGCAGTGAAGCGCTAGCGGGAATGGAGACCCAGTACTTC.

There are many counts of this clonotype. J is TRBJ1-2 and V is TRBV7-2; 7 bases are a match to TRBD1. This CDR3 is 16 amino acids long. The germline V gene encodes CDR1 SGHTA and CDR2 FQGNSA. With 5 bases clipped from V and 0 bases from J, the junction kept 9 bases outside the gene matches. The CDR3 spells CASSHPTGTANYGYTF. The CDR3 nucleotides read TGTGCCAGCAGCCACCCGACAGGGACTGCTAACTATGGCTACACCTTC.

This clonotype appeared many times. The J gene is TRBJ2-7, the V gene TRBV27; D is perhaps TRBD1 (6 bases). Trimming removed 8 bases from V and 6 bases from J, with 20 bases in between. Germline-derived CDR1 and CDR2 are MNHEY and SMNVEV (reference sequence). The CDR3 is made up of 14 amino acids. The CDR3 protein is CASAYLPGQGEQYF. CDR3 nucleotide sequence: TGTGCCAGCGCCTACTTACCGGGACAAGGCGAGCAGTACTTC.

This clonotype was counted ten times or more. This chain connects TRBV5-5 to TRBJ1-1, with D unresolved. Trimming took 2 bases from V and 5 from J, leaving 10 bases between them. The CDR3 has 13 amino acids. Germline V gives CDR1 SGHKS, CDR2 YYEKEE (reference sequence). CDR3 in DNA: TGTGCCAGCAGCTTAGGGAGTGAAACTGAAGCTTTCTTT. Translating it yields CASSLGSETEAFF.

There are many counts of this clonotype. CDR3 in DNA: TGTGCCACCAGCTCCGGGACTAGCGGTCACAATGAGCAGTTCTTC. Amino acid sequence: CATSSGTSGHNEQFF. The chain carries TRBV12-3 or TRBV12-4 and TRBJ2-1, with TRBD2 matching 11 bases. J gave up 5 bases and V 10 bases, and 10 bases lay outside the gene matches. The CDR3 runs to 15 residues.

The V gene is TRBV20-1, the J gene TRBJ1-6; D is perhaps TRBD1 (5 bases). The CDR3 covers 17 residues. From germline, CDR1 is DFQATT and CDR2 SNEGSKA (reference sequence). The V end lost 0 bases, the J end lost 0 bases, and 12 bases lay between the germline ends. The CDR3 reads CSARDGGQSSYNSPLHF. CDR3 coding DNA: TGCAGTGCTAGAGACGGGGGTCAGAGCTCCTATAATTCACCCCTCCACTTT.

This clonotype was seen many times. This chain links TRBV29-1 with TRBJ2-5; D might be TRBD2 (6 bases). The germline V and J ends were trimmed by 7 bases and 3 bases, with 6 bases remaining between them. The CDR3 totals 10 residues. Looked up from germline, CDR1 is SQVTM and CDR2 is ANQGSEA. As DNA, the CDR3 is TGCAGCGCGGGGGAAGAGACCCAGTACTTC. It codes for CSAGEETQYF.

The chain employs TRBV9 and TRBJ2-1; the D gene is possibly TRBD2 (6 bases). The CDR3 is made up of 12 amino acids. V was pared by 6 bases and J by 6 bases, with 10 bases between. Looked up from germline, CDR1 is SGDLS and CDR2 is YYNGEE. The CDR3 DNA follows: TGTGCCAGCAAGGGACTTCTCAATGAGCAGTTCTTC. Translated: CASKGLLNEQFF.

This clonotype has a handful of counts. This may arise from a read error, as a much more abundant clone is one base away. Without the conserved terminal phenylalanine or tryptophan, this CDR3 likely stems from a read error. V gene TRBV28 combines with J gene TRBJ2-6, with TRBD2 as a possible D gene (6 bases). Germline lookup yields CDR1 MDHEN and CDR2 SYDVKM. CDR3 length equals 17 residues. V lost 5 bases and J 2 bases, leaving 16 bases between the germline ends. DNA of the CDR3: TGTGCCAGCAGTCCCGGGACTGGAAGCCCTGGGGCCAACGTCCTGACTCTC. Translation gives CASSPGTGSPGANVLTL.

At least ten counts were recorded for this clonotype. The CDR3 protein is CASSLGGDGYTF. CDR3 sequence (DNA): TGTGCCAGCAGCTTAGGAGGCGATGGCTACACCTTC. The chain has TRBV7-2 and TRBJ1-2; D call uncertain. Deletions cut 1 base from V and 6 bases from J, with 6 bases between. CDR1 is SGHTA, CDR2 FQGNSA, per germline. This CDR3 contains 12 residues.

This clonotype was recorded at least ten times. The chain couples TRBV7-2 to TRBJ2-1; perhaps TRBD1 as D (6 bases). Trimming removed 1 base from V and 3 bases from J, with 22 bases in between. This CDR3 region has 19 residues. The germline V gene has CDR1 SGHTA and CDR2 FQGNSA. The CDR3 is CASSLEGGQWTMSYNEQFF. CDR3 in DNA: TGTGCCAGCAGCTTAGAAGGGGGTCAGTGGACCATGAGCTACAATGAGCAGTTCTTC.

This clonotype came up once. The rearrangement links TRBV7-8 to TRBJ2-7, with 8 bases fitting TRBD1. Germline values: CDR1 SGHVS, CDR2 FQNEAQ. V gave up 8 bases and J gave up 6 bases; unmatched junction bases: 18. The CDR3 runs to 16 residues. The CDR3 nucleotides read TGTGCCAGCGGTGGGAGGATCAGGGGGCCTGTTTCCGAGCAGTACTTC. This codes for CASGGRIRGPVSEQYF. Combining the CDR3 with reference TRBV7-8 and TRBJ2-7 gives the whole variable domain GAGVSQSPRYKVAKRGQDVALRCDPISGHVSLFWYQQALGQGPEFLTYFQNEAQLDKSGLPSDRFFAERPEGSVSTLKIQRTQQEDSAVYLCASGGRIRGPVSEQYFGPGTRLTVT.

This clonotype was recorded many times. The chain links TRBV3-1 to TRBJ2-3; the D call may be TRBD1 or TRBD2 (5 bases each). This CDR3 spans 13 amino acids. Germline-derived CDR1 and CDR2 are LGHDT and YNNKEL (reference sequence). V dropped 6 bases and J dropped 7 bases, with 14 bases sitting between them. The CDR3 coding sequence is TGTGCCAGCAGTCCGTCGGGGCCGAATACGCAGTATTTT. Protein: CASSPSGPNTQYF.

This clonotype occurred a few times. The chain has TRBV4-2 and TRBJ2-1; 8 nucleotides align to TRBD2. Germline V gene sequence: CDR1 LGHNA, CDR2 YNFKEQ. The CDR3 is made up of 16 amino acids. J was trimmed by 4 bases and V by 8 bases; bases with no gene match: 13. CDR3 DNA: TGTGCCAGCGGGACCGGGAGCGGGAGTACATACAATGAGCAGTTCTTC. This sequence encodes CASGTGSGSTYNEQFF.

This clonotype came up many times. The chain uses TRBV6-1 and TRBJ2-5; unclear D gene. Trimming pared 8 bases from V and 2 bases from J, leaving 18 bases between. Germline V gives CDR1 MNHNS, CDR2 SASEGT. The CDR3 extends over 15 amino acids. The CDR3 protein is CASPPGPIGQETQYF. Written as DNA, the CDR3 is TGTGCCAGCCCCCCAGGACCCATCGGACAAGAGACCCAGTACTTC.